Below, one T cell receptor (beta chain) is given with its context. As yet, its antigen is unknown. Produced via immunoSEQ multiplex PCR; TCRdb's table is partial and in-frame only. The repertoire holds 65,000 to 85,000 clones, with roughly 93% as singletons. This entry is derived from a study of siplizumab effects on memory and regulatory T cells. Study observations and caveats: Naive T cells seemed more diverse than memory cells; they also seemed major alloresponse contributors.

From germline, CDR1 is SGDLS and CDR2 YYNGEE. This CDR3 contains 16 residues. The V and J ends lost 5 bases and 1 base respectively, with 16 bases between them. This chain joins TRBV9 and TRBJ1-3; D is unclear. Source material: CD8+ T cells sorted from blood. The sequence was obtained from a human donor in good health. The DNA of the CDR3 is TGTGCCAGCAGTCACAAGACCGGCAATTCTGGAAACACCATATATTTT. It codes for CASSHKTGNSGNTIYF.